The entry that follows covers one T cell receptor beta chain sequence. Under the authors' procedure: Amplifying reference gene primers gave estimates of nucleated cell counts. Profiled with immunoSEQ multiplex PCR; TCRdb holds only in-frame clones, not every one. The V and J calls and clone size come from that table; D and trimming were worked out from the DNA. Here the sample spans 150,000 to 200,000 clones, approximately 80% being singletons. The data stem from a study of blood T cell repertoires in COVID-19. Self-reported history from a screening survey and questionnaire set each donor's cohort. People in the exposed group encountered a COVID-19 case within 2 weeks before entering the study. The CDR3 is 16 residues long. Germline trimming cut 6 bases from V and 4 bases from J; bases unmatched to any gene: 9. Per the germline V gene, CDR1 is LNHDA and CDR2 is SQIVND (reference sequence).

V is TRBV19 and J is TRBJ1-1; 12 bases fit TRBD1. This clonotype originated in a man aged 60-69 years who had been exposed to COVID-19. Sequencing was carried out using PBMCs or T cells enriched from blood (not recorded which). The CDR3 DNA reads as TGTGCCAGTAGCAGGCCGACGGGACAGGGGGCCACTGAAGCTTTCTTT. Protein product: CASSRPTGQGATEAFF.